This T cell receptor (beta chain) derives from a study of blood T cell repertoires in COVID-19. About the research overall: Specimens from acute and convalescent COVID-19 originated in the United States, Italy and Spain.

In the original analysis: Amplifying reference gene primers gave estimates of nucleated cell counts. The data were produced by immunoSEQ multiplex PCR, yet TCRdb's version contains in-frame clones alone and is incomplete. That table furnishes V, J and clone size, whereas the DNA furnished D and trimming. Of almost 250,000 clones listed, 85% to 90% were seen once; the top ten hold under 5%. This CDR3 is built from 15 residues. Germline V CDR1 and CDR2: SGHAT, FQNNGV. V lost 6 bases to trimming and J lost 4 bases; unmatched junction nucleotides: 8. Living in roughly 25 US areas, the participants were between about 18 and 100 years of age. Participants were placed into cohorts based on the clinical history they reported.

This chain joins TRBV11-2 and TRBJ2-7; 11 bases are shared with TRBD2. Sequenced sample: PBMCs or T cells enriched from blood (not recorded which). The TCR sequence derives from a woman in her twenties or thirties who had recovered from COVID-19. Here the CDR3 DNA reads TGTGCCAGCAGTTTCACTAGCGGGAGCCAGTACGAGCAGTACTTC. Translating it yields CASSFTSGSQYEQYF.